The present T cell receptor beta chain was sequenced within a study of shared clonotypes between healthy human individuals. Study details: Ranging from 18 to 49 in age, donors were two women and three men. Each donor's CD8 memory used one plate, CD8 naive two, each CD4 subset three.

The ends were cut back, 3 bases at V and 0 bases at J, with 9 bases in the middle. CDR1 is MNHEY, CDR2 SMNVEV, per germline (reference sequence). The CDR3 contains 15 residues. The naive CD8 population came from CD45RO-negative cells selected for CCR7, without terminally differentiated effector memory CD45RA+ cells. Sorted-subset replicate PCRs used approximately 200 ng of genomic DNA. This amount corresponded to approximately 30,000 T cell genomes. Original handling: Filtering differed for immunoSEQ, which gave only junction sequences without quality scores. Using immunoSEQ multiplex PCR, the repertoire was profiled, and TCRdb retains in-frame clones only, with some absent. V, J and clone size are taken as reported in that table, and D and trimming were inferred from the DNA itself. The data show around 2.1 million clones, about 92% seen once.

This TCR was recovered from a man between 18 and 29 years old in good health. Some clones in this sample may be carry-over from other donors' samples. V gene TRBV27 combines with J gene TRBJ1-5; D gene ambiguous. What was sequenced was naive CD8+ T cells from PBMCs. The CDR3 region is CASSLGFGSNQPQHF. CDR3 coding DNA: TGTGCCAGCAGTTTGGGGTTTGGTAGCAATCAGCCCCAGCATTTT.